The 21 T cell receptor beta chains below were found in one sample sequenced in a study of beta chain features in type 1 diabetes. The study reverse transcribed the entire isolated RNA, so it sequenced expressed TCRB transcripts. The data were produced by immunoSEQ multiplex PCR, yet TCRdb's version contains in-frame clones alone and is incomplete. The table has roughly 330,000 clones, approximately 9.9% seen once. The sample consisted of naive CD4+ T cells from blood. These receptor sequences come from a woman younger than 45 in good health.

Of note for this clone: A read error may account for a junction end that differs from germline. The chain uses TRBV4-2 and TRBJ1-2; D is perhaps TRBD1 (5 bases). The CDR3 is made up of 14 amino acids. In germline, CDR1 is LGHNA, CDR2 YNFKEQ. CDR3 sequence reads: CTSSQDSRAYGYTF. CDR3 DNA: TGTACCAGCAGCCAAGATAGCAGGGCCTATGGCTACACCTTC.

This clone has only a few counts. V and J are TRBV5-4 and TRBJ2-4, with TRBD1 identical over 10 bases. Germline loops: CDR1 SGHNT, CDR2 YYREEE (reference sequence). Trimming at V came to 0 bases and at J to 8 bases, leaving 8 bases not matched to a gene. The CDR3 is made up of 16 amino acids. The chain's CDR3 is CASSLDGTGVGDIQYF. The CDR3 nucleotides read TGTGCCAGCAGCTTGGATGGGACAGGGGTGGGAGACATTCAGTACTTC.

V gene TRBV9 combines with J gene TRBJ2-3; a possible D gene is TRBD1 (5 bases). Per germline, CDR1 SGDLS and CDR2 YYNGEE. This CDR3 is 18 amino acids long. V dropped 0 bases and J dropped 2 bases, with 19 bases sitting between them. The CDR3 reads CASSVEARVGPSTDTQYF. Written as DNA, the CDR3 is TGTGCCAGCAGCGTAGAGGCCAGGGTAGGTCCCTCCACAGATACGCAGTATTTT.

J is TRBJ2-2 and V is TRBV10-3; TRBD1 aligns across 10 bases. The CDR3 spans 14 residues. With V trimmed by 6 bases and J by 6 bases, 4 bases remained unmatched. Per germline, CDR1 ENHRY and CDR2 SYGVKD. CDR3 region: CAISGTGAAGELFF. In DNA, the CDR3 is TGTGCCATCAGCGGGACAGGGGCGGCCGGGGAGCTGTTTTTT.

This clone was counted a few times. The chain joins TRBV27 to TRBJ1-1; TRBD1 matches 7 bases. Germline V gives CDR1 MNHEY, CDR2 SMNVEV (reference sequence). J lost 6 bases, V lost 7 bases, and 11 bases had no gene match. There are 14 residues in the CDR3. Here the CDR3 reads CASTNYRGSAEAFF. The DNA for the CDR3 is TGTGCCAGCACTAATTACAGGGGAAGCGCTGAAGCTTTCTTT.

V gene TRBV7-2 combines with J gene TRBJ1-5; D is ambiguous. Germline-derived CDR1 and CDR2 are SGHTA and FQGNSA. V was shortened by 3 bases and J by 3 bases, with 12 bases between the two germline ends. CDR3 length: 15 amino acids. CDR3 in amino acids: CASSLGQVNNQPQHF. CDR3 sequence (DNA): TGTGCCAGCAGCTTGGGCCAGGTTAACAATCAGCCCCAGCATTTT.

This clone was observed a handful of times. The genes are TRBV2 and TRBJ2-2, with a possible D match to TRBD1 (6 bases). The CDR3 consists of 13 residues. V lost 7 bases to trimming and J lost 7 bases, with 13 bases between them. Germline values: CDR1 SNHLY, CDR2 FYNNEI. CDR3 region: CASTPQGYGELFF. The CDR3, as DNA: TGTGCCAGCACCCCACAGGGTTACGGGGAGCTGTTTTTT.

In its sample, this clone was seen a few times. The chain uses TRBV25-1 and TRBJ2-2; TRBD2 matches at 11 bases. Germline V gene sequence: CDR1 MGHDK, CDR2 SYGVNS. The CDR3 consists of 15 residues. After removal of 4 bases from V and 6 bases from J, the junction contained 4 bases not matched to a gene. CDR3 region: CASSGLAGGAGELFF. CDR3 nucleotides: TGTGCCAGCAGTGGGCTAGCGGGAGGTGCCGGGGAGCTGTTTTTT.

The J gene is TRBJ2-1, the V gene TRBV18; 10 bases map to TRBD1. Germline loops: CDR1 KGHSH, CDR2 LQKENI. Trimming at V came to 3 bases and at J to 9 bases, leaving 11 bases not matched to a gene. The CDR3 covers 16 residues. CDR3 bases: TGTGCCAGCTCACCTTACCGCGCGGACAGGGGGAGTGAGCAGTTCTTC. Its translation is CASSPYRADRGSEQFF. The variable domain in full, completed from reference TRBV18 and TRBJ2-1, reads NAGVMQNPRHLVRRRGQEARLRCSPMKGHSHVYWYRQLPEEGLKFMVYLQKENIIDESGMPKERFSAEFPKEGPSILRIQQVVRGDSAAYFCASSPYRADRGSEQFFGPGTRLTVL.

The chain combines TRBV2 with TRBJ1-1; 8 bases align to TRBD1. Trimming at V came to 6 bases and at J to 4 bases, leaving 4 bases not matched to a gene. Germline loops: CDR1 SNHLY, CDR2 FYNNEI. The CDR3 spans 13 residues. CDR3 DNA sequence: TGTGCCAGCAGGGCTACAGGGGGCACTGAAGCTTTCTTT. Its protein is CASRATGGTEAFF.

This clone was recorded a few times. The chain combines TRBV27 with TRBJ2-7, with 8 bases aligning to TRBD1. The germline CDR1 and CDR2 sequences are MNHEY and SMNVEV (reference sequence). The J segment lost 3 bases and the V segment lost 3 bases, leaving 1 base of the junction unmatched. The CDR3 spans 13 residues. CDR3 nucleotide sequence: TGTGCCAGCAGTTTCACAGGGGGCTACGAGCAGTACTTC. It codes for CASSFTGGYEQYF.

The table lists this clone with a few counts. The gene calls are TRBV30 and TRBJ1-2, with D unclear. Germline V gene sequence: CDR1 GTSNPN, CDR2 SVGIG (reference sequence). The length of the CDR3 is 12 residues. Trimming cost V 5 bases and J 6 bases, with 13 bases left between them. The CDR3 DNA sequence: TGTGCCTGGGCGGCCGGAAGCCATGGCTACACCTTC. Translating it yields CAWAAGSHGYTF.

This clone was detected only a few times. This chain uses TRBV7-2 with TRBJ2-2; D ambiguous. Trimming cost V 1 base and J 5 bases, with 8 bases left between them. The length of the CDR3 is 14 residues. The germline V gene has CDR1 SGHTA and CDR2 FQGNSA. In nucleotides, the CDR3 is TGTGCCAGCAGCTTAGATCAGGAAACCGGGGAGCTGTTTTTT. Translated, it gives CASSLDQETGELFF. The whole variable domain, filled in from reference TRBV7-2 and TRBJ2-2, reads GAGVSQSPSNKVTEKGKDVELRCDPISGHTALYWYRQSLGQGLEFLIYFQGNSAPDKSGLPSDRFSAERTGGSVSTLTIQRTQQEDSAVYLCASSLDQETGELFFGEGSRLTVL.

The chain has TRBV10-3 and TRBJ2-3, with D maybe TRBD2 (5 bases). Trimming cost V 4 bases and J 8 bases, with 10 bases left between them. The germline V gene has CDR1 ENHRY and CDR2 SYGVKD. The length of the CDR3 is 12 residues. The CDR3 sequence is CAISGGSGTQYF. In DNA, the CDR3 is TGTGCCATCAGTGGCGGGTCCGGTACGCAGTATTTT.

This clone was seen a handful of times. The V call is TRBV4-3, the J call TRBJ1-3; D is perhaps TRBD1 (6 bases). V was trimmed by 0 bases and J by 0 bases, leaving 9 bases between them. Germline CDR1 and CDR2: LGHNA and YSLEER. The CDR3 contains 16 residues. CDR3 nucleotides: TGCGCCAGCAGCCAAGATCACAGGGACTCTGGAAACACCATATATTTT. It specifies CASSQDHRDSGNTIYF.

The chain links TRBV7-9 to TRBJ2-1, with TRBD2 identical over 9 bases. The CDR3 has 13 residues. The germline gives CDR1 SEHNR, CDR2 FQNEAQ (reference sequence). The junction had 8 bases not matched to a gene; V was cut back by 8 bases and J by 9 bases. CDR3 nucleotides: TGTGCCAGCGGGCGGGAGGGCCCCCCTGAGCAGTTCTTC. Its translation: CASGREGPPEQFF.

The chain recombines TRBV6-1 with TRBJ2-7; 10 nucleotides line up with TRBD2. The CDR3 totals 15 residues. V was clipped by 6 bases and J by 2 bases; unmatched bases: 7. Germline loops: CDR1 MNHNS, CDR2 SASEGT. The CDR3 DNA is TGTGCCAGCAGATCCCCAGCGGGAGGGCCCTACGAGCAGTACTTC. The encoded protein is CASRSPAGGPYEQYF.

J is TRBJ2-7 and V is TRBV9; 12 bases match TRBD2. Trimming at V came to 4 bases and at J to 4 bases, leaving 6 bases not matched to a gene. Germline V CDR1 and CDR2: SGDLS, YYNGEE. This CDR3 contains 15 residues. CDR3 protein: CASSPPGTSGYEQYF. In DNA, the CDR3 is TGTGCCAGCAGCCCCCCCGGGACTAGCGGGTACGAGCAGTACTTC. The variable domain in full, with the rest retrieved from reference TRBV9 and TRBJ2-7, is DSGVTQTPKHLITATGQRVTLRCSPRSGDLSVYWYQQSLDQGLQFLIQYYNGEERAKGNILERFSAQQFPDLHSELNLSSLELGDSALYFCASSPPGTSGYEQYFGPGTRLTVT.

In this sample, this clone turned up a few times. The CDR3 DNA sequence: TGTGCCAGCAGCTTAGAAGCGGGACTAGCTCGCGATGAGCAGTTCTTC. Its protein product is CASSLEAGLARDEQFF. The chain links TRBV7-9 to TRBJ2-1; 9 nucleotides line up with TRBD2. This CDR3 spans 16 amino acids. Germline loops: CDR1 SEHNR, CDR2 FQNEAQ (reference sequence). The J segment lost 8 bases and the V segment lost 1 base, leaving 9 bases of the junction unmatched.

This sequence joins TRBV7-9 and TRBJ2-3, with D possibly being TRBD2 (5 bases). CDR1 SEHNR and CDR2 FQNEAQ come from the germline V gene (reference sequence). This CDR3 has 13 residues. V was pared by 7 bases and J by 0 bases, with 8 bases between. The CDR3 spells CASNEGSTDTQYF. The CDR3 nucleotides read TGTGCCAGCAATGAGGGAAGCACAGATACGCAGTATTTT. The full variable domain, rest sourced from reference TRBV7-9 and TRBJ2-3, is DTGVSQNPRHKITKRGQNVTFRCDPISEHNRLYWYRQTLGQGPEFLTYFQNEAQLEKSRLLSDRFSAERPKGSFSTLEIQRTEQGDSAMYLCASNEGSTDTQYFGPGTRLTVL.

A few counts support this clone. The chain recombines TRBV19 with TRBJ1-1; weak D call: TRBD1 (5 bases). The CDR3 is made up of 13 amino acids. The V and J ends lost 8 bases and 7 bases respectively, with 17 bases between them. The V gene's germline CDR1 is LNHDA and CDR2 SQIVND (reference sequence). CDR3 sequence (DNA): TGTGCCAGTGGGGGGAGACATGAGGGTGAAGCTTTCTTT. Translated: CASGGRHEGEAFF. The variable domain in full, completed from reference TRBV19 and TRBJ1-1, reads DGGITQSPKYLFRKEGQNVTLSCEQNLNHDAMYWYRQDPGQGLRLIYYSQIVNDFQKGDIAEGYSVSREKKESFPLTVTSAQKNPTAFYLCASGGRHEGEAFFGQGTRLTVV.